A single sample is the source of the 19 T cell receptor beta chains below, sequenced in a study of response to subunit inactivated influenza vaccine. Each CDR3 protein gets one entry after TCRdb re-called the RT-PCR reads with MiXCR. The sample lists 600,000 to 850,000 distinct CDR3 sequences; 14% were seen once. This specimen consisted of PBMCs from blood, obtained roughly 2 weeks before vaccination. These receptors originate from a man in his forties or fifties who received an inactivated influenza vaccine.

The chain has TRBV20-1 and TRBJ1-2; D is ambiguous. Per germline, CDR1 DFQATT and CDR2 SNEGSKA (reference sequence). The CDR3 has 14 residues. V was shortened by 3 bases and J by 4 bases, with 15 bases between the two germline ends. CDR3 sequence: CSARDFGRAYGYTF. CDR3 sequence (DNA): TGCAGTGCTAGGGACTTCGGGAGGGCCTATGGCTACACCTTC.

This clonotype was counted between two and nine times. The J gene is TRBJ2-3, the V gene TRBV5-1; D uncertain. With 2 bases removed from V and 6 bases from J, the gap between germline ends came to 7 bases. CDR1 and CDR2 from the germline V gene are SGHRS and YFSETQ. The CDR3 has 12 residues. The CDR3 loop is CASSFKLDTQYF. The CDR3 nucleotides read TGCGCCAGCAGCTTTAAGCTGGATACGCAGTATTTT.

A remark on this clonotype: With a much larger clone just one base away, this may be a read error. The rearrangement links TRBV5-1 to TRBJ2-3, with 8 positions matching TRBD1. J lost 10 bases, V lost 0 bases, and 19 bases had no gene match. This CDR3 has 18 amino acids. The germline gives CDR1 SGHRS, CDR2 YFSETQ. This chain's CDR3 is CASSLVSSGGKRGDPQYF. The DNA for the CDR3 is TGCGCCAGCAGCTTGGTCTCGTCAGGGGGCAAGAGGGGGGATCCGCAGTATTTT. Looking up the rest from reference TRBV5-1 and TRBJ2-3 gives the full variable domain: KAGVTQTPRYLIKTRGQQVTLSCSPISGHRSVSWYQQTPGQGLQFLFEYFSETQRNKGNFPGRFSGRQFSNSRSEMNVSTLELGDSALYLCASSLVSSGGKRGDPQYFGPGTRLTVL.

The chain recombines TRBV15 with TRBJ2-1; D possibly corresponds to TRBD1 (5 bases). This CDR3 comprises 16 residues. Trimming took 1 base from V and 3 from J, leaving 13 bases between them. Per the germline V gene, CDR1 is LNHNV and CDR2 is YYDKDF (reference sequence). CDR3 region: CATSRVGASSYNEQFF. The CDR3 DNA sequence: TGTGCCACCAGCAGAGTAGGGGCTTCTAGCTACAATGAGCAGTTCTTC. Drawing the rest from reference TRBV15 and TRBJ2-1, the complete variable domain is DAMVIQNPRYQVTQFGKPVTLSCSQTLNHNVMYWYQQKSSQAPKLLFHYYDKDFNNEADTPDNFQSRRPNTSFCFLDIRSPGLGDTAMYLCATSRVGASSYNEQFFGPGTRLTVL.

Note on this clonotype: Mismatch with germline at one junction end may stem from a read error. V usage is TRBV3-1 and J usage is TRBJ2-1; possibly TRBD1 for D (5 bases). CDR1 is LGHDT, CDR2 YNNKEL, per germline (reference sequence). This CDR3 has 15 amino acids. The CDR3 reads CAISQLDSSYNEQFF. The CDR3 region has the DNA TGTGCCATCAGCCAGCTCGACAGTTCCTACAATGAGCAGTTCTTC.

The V call is TRBV20-1, the J call TRBJ2-7, with D tentatively TRBD1 (7 bases). This CDR3 region has 13 residues. The V gene's germline CDR1 is DFQATT and CDR2 SNEGSKA (reference sequence). The V end was cut by 5 bases, the J end by 2 bases, with 13 bases between. The CDR3 DNA reads as TGCAGTGCTCGGACAGGCGGGACCTACGAGCAGTACTTC. Encoded protein: CSARTGGTYEQYF.

This clonotype was counted between two and nine times. The V call is TRBV6-1, the J call TRBJ1-1, with TRBD1 matching over 7 bases. The V segment lost 6 bases and the J segment 5 bases; nucleotides outside the gene matches: 9. This CDR3 has 14 residues. Per the germline V gene, CDR1 is MNHNS and CDR2 is SASEGT. The CDR3 region is CASSDRVMRTEAFF. The CDR3 DNA sequence: TGTGCCAGCAGCGACAGGGTAATGAGGACTGAAGCTTTCTTT.

The gene calls are TRBV7-6 and TRBJ2-3, with D perhaps TRBD1 or TRBD2 (5 bases each). CDR1 is SGHVS and CDR2 is FNYEAQ in the germline V gene. The CDR3 is 18 amino acids. V shed 0 bases and J shed 1 base, with 17 bases lying between them. The CDR3 protein is CASSLARTQLGGTDTQYF. The DNA of the CDR3 is TGTGCCAGCAGCTTAGCTCGCACTCAACTAGGGGGCACAGATACGCAGTATTTT.

This clonotype has more than one count but fewer than ten. The chain combines TRBV6-1 with TRBJ1-1; TRBD1 is a possible D gene (5 bases). The CDR3 covers 13 residues. Trimming took off 6 bases at V and 0 bases at J, with 8 bases between the two ends. Looked up from germline, CDR1 is MNHNS and CDR2 is SASEGT. The CDR3, as DNA: TGTGCCAGCAGACGGGACCTGAACACTGAAGCTTTCTTT. Amino acid sequence: CASRRDLNTEAFF.

This clonotype was counted a few times. The chain joins TRBV29-1 to TRBJ2-3; 10 bases are a match to TRBD2. This CDR3 has 14 amino acids. V lost 4 bases, J lost 6 bases, and 7 bases stayed unmatched. Germline V gene sequence: CDR1 SQVTM, CDR2 ANQGSEA. The CDR3 is CSVAQREGRDTQYF. DNA for the CDR3: TGCAGCGTTGCACAGCGGGAGGGCCGGGATACGCAGTATTTT.

This clonotype was picked up a small number of times. The gene calls are TRBV11-2 and TRBJ2-6, with D perhaps TRBD2 (7 bases). With 6 bases removed from V and 4 bases from J, the gap between germline ends came to 19 bases. The CDR3 has 17 residues. The germline V gene encodes CDR1 SGHAT and CDR2 FQNNGV. CDR3 in DNA: TGTGCCAGCAGAAGGGGGGGGGGCGCGAGAGGGGCCAACGTCCTGACTTTC. It translates to CASRRGGGARGANVLTF.

This clonotype was seen ten or more times. The V gene is TRBV25-1, the J gene TRBJ2-1, with 9 nucleotides matching TRBD1. With 9 bases clipped from V and 12 bases from J, the junction kept 9 bases outside the gene matches. The CDR3 loop spans 12 amino acids. CDR1 is MGHDK and CDR2 is SYGVNS in the germline V gene. CDR3 nucleotides: TGTGCCAGTAACGACAGGGGGTATATGCAGTTCTTC. Translating gives CASNDRGYMQFF.

This clonotype has just a few counts. The chain combines TRBV20-1 with TRBJ1-4, with D perhaps matching TRBD1 (6 bases). This CDR3 comprises 12 residues. Germline V gene data show CDR1 as DFQATT and CDR2 as SNEGSKA (reference sequence). V was trimmed by 6 bases and J by 8 bases, leaving 13 bases between them. CDR3 nucleotides: TGCAGTGCAACAGGGAGGGAGGAAAAACTGTTTTTT. Protein: CSATGREEKLFF.

This clonotype was picked up many times. The chain links TRBV12-3 or TRBV12-4 to TRBJ2-2; weak D call: TRBD1 (5 bases). Trimming removed 2 bases from V and 4 bases from J, with 14 bases in between. There are 16 residues in the CDR3. CDR3 DNA sequence: TGTGCCAGCAGTTTAAGTCCAGGGTTTCTCACCGGGGAGCTGTTTTTT. It codes for CASSLSPGFLTGELFF.

The J gene is TRBJ2-4, the V gene TRBV12-3 or TRBV12-4, with D maybe TRBD2 (7 bases). V lost 5 bases and J lost 3, with 11 bases in between. The CDR3 is 14 residues long. CDR3 in amino acids: CASSPGGSKNIQYF. DNA of the CDR3: TGTGCCAGCAGTCCGGGGGGCAGCAAAAACATTCAGTACTTC.

This clonotype was seen repeatedly, ten times or more. The chain carries TRBV7-6 and TRBJ2-1, with D possibly TRBD1 on 5 matching bases. Germline V CDR1 and CDR2: SGHVS, FNYEAQ. V lost 0 bases and J 0 bases, leaving 24 bases between the germline ends. CDR3 length: 21 amino acids. The CDR3 loop reads CASSLAVGGPRQPSSYNEQFF. The CDR3 DNA is TGTGCCAGCAGCTTAGCGGTAGGTGGACCCCGACAGCCTTCCTCCTACAATGAGCAGTTCTTC.

The J gene is TRBJ1-6, the V gene TRBV9, with no clear D. V shed 0 bases and J shed 7 bases, with 11 bases lying between them. The germline V gene has CDR1 SGDLS and CDR2 YYNGEE. The CDR3 has 15 residues. The CDR3 sequence is CASSVAGVSNSPLHF. In nucleotides, the CDR3 is TGTGCCAGCAGCGTAGCTGGTGTATCGAATTCACCCCTCCACTTT. The variable domain in full, completed from reference TRBV9 and TRBJ1-6, reads DSGVTQTPKHLITATGQRVTLRCSPRSGDLSVYWYQQSLDQGLQFLIQYYNGEERAKGNILERFSAQQFPDLHSELNLSSLELGDSALYFCASSVAGVSNSPLHFGNGTRLTVT.

V is TRBV9 and J is TRBJ2-2, with 9 bases fitting TRBD2. The junction had 7 bases not matched to a gene; V was cut back by 3 bases and J by 1 base. The length of the CDR3 is 17 residues. Germline V gives CDR1 SGDLS, CDR2 YYNGEE. In DNA, the CDR3 is TGTGCCAGCAGCGCGGGCTCTAGCGGGATGAACACCGGGGAGCTGTTTTTT. Its protein is CASSAGSSGMNTGELFF.

This clonotype showed up just a few times. V is TRBV3-1 and J is TRBJ1-1; D is unresolved. The ends were cut back, 5 bases at V and 11 bases at J, with 18 bases in the middle. CDR1 is LGHDT, CDR2 YNNKEL, per germline (reference sequence). The CDR3 sequence is 13 residues long. In nucleotides, the CDR3 is TGTGCCAGCAGCTCAAGACAAGGGCGCGGGGCTTTCTTT. Its protein product is CASSSRQGRGAFF.